This TCR beta chain was captured in a study of OX40 agonist ivuxolimab in advanced cancers. Study at large: The drug used for patients, ivuxolimab, was an agonistic anti-OX40 (CD134) antibody.

Patients who had autoimmune disease history or got systemic immunosuppression were left out. The V end lost 8 bases, the J end lost 6 bases, and 18 bases lay between the germline ends. CDR3 size: 15 residues. Germline-derived CDR1 and CDR2 are SGHRS and YFSETQ. Produced via immunoSEQ multiplex PCR; TCRdb's table is partial and in-frame only. This table has 84,000 or so clones, around nine tenths appearing once. Study-level findings and limits: At doses 0.1 to 3.0 mg/kg, CD4+ and CD8+ clones expanded. Normalized expansion of T-cell clones was also low for some nonresponders.

Turning to this clone: The antigen is not known.

The V call is TRBV5-1, the J call TRBJ1-6, with a weak D call TRBD1 (5 bases). The sample here was CD4+ or CD8+ T cells sorted from blood, taken in a trial of the OX40 agonist ivuxolimab. The source is an adult with an advanced solid tumor such as melanoma, head and neck, liver or kidney cancer. The CDR3 reads CASTTWGRGNSPLHF. The CDR3 DNA is TGCGCCAGTACCACGTGGGGCCGAGGTAATTCACCCCTCCACTTT.